These T cell receptor beta chains were read from a single sample in a study of shared clonotypes between healthy human individuals. The protocol was immunoSEQ multiplex PCR, while the TCRdb copy is restricted to in-frame clones and leaves out a portion. The repertoire holds hundreds of thousands of clones, with approximately 96% as singletons. The sequenced material came from naive CD8+ T cells sorted from blood. The origin of the receptors is a woman in her 30s in good health. Each CDR3 is given with its conserved first and last residue. A D gene is named only where the DNA matches it firmly. The size entry is marked missing in some rows and otherwise reads once, few, many or a size class.

j_call,d_call,clone_size,v_call,cdr3_nt,cdr3_aa
TRBJ1-2,-,-,TRBV10-3,TGTGCCATCAGTCCAGGGACCGCGAACTATGGCTACACCTTC,CAISPGTANYGYTF
TRBJ1-3,-,-,TRBV28,TGTGCCAGCTGGGAGGGACAACCACTTGCTCTGGGAAACACCATATATTTT,CASWEGQPLALGNTIYF
TRBJ2-2,-,-,TRBV9,TGTGCCAGCAGCGTAGAGCAGCGGCGGGGCGACACCGGGGAGCTGTTTTTT,CASSVEQRRGDTGELFF
TRBJ2-3,-,-,TRBV2,TGTGCCACGCCAGGGCGGGGTACAGATACGCAGTATTTT,CATPGRGTDTQYF
TRBJ2-7,TRBD1,-,TRBV19,TGTGCCAGTAGTAGGGGGACAGGAGTCTACGAGCAGTACTTC,CASSRGTGVYEQYF
TRBJ1-5,-,-,TRBV6-5,TGTGCCAGCACTATTGGACTCGATCAGCCCCAGCATTTT,CASTIGLDQPQHF
TRBJ2-7,TRBD2,-,TRBV7-9,TGTGCCAGCAGCCCGGGGGGACTATCCTACGAGCAGTACTTC,CASSPGGLSYEQYF
TRBJ1-5,TRBD1,once,TRBV29-1,TGCAGCGTTTTAGGACAGGACAATCAGCCCCAGCATTTT,CSVLGQDNQPQHF
TRBJ1-2,-,-,TRBV5-4,TGTGCCAGCAGATCTACCGGGACCTCCTATGGCTACACCTTC,CASRSTGTSYGYTF
TRBJ1-5,TRBD1,once,TRBV27,TGTGCCAGCAGTACCCACAGGGGGAATCAGCCCCAGCATTTT,CASSTHRGNQPQHF
TRBJ1-1,TRBD1,-,TRBV9,TGTGCCAGCAGCGTAACAGGGGGGACTGAAGCTTTCTTT,CASSVTGGTEAFF
TRBJ1-2,-,-,TRBV7-9,TGTGTCGAAAGGACAGCCCACGGAGGCTACACCTTC,CVERTAHGGYTF